Detailed here is one TCR beta chain. TCRs were sequenced from three patients responding to pembrolizumab. This entry comes from a study of PD-1 blockade in mismatch repair-deficient tumors. V was pared by 0 bases and J by 0 bases, with 20 bases between. There are 19 residues in the CDR3. The germline gives CDR1 SNHLY, CDR2 FYNNEI. Generated by immunoSEQ multiplex PCR, the TCRdb table keeps only in-frame clones and is missing some. The sample carries 20,000 to 25,000 clones, 84% recorded once. Sample: peripheral blood, taken 2 weeks after starting pembrolizumab. The chain recombines TRBV2 with TRBJ1-1; D is ambiguous. The clonotype originates from an adult with mismatch repair-deficient cancer. As DNA, the CDR3 is TGTGCCAGCAGTGAAGCCCGGGCAGCCTTTACGTTAATGAACACTGAAGCTTTCTTT. Its protein product is CASSEARAAFTLMNTEAFF.